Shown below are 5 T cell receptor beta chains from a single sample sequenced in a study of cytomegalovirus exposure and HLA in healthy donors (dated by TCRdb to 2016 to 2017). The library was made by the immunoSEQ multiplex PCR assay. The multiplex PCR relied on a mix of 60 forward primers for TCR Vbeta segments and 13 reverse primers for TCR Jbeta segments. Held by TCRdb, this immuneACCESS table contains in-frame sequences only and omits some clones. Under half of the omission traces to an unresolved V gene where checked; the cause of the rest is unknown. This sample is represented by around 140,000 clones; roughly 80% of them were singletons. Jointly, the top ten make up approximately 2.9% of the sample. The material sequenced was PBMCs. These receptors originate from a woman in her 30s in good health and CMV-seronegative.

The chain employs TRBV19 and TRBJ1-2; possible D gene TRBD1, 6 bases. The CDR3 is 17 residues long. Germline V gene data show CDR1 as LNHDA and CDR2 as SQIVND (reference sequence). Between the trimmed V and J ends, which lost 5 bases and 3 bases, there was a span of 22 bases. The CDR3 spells CASSPRGSTGLHYGYTF. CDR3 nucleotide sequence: TGTGCCAGTAGTCCGAGAGGCTCCACAGGGTTACACTATGGCTACACCTTC.

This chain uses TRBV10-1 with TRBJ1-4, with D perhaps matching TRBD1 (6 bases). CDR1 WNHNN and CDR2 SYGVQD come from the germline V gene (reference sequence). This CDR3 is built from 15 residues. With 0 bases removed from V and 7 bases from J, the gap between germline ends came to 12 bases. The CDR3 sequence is CASSESNRAGEKLFF. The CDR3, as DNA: TGCGCCAGCAGTGAGTCTAACAGGGCGGGTGAAAAACTGTTTTTT.

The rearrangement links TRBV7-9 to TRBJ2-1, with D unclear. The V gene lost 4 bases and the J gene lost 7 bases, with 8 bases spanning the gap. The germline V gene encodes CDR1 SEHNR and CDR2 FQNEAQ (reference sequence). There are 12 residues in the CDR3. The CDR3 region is CASSSVGNEQFF. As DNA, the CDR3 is TGTGCCAGCAGCTCGGTCGGTAATGAGCAGTTCTTC. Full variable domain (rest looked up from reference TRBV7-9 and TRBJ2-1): DTGVSQNPRHKITKRGQNVTFRCDPISEHNRLYWYRQTLGQGPEFLTYFQNEAQLEKSRLLSDRFSAERPKGSFSTLEIQRTEQGDSAMYLCASSSVGNEQFFGPGTRLTVL.

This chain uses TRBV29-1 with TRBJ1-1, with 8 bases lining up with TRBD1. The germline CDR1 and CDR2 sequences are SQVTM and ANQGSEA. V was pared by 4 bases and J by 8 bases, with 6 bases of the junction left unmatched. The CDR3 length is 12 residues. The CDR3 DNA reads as TGCAGCGTTGTGGGCAGGGGGCAGGAAGCTTTCTTT. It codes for CSVVGRGQEAFF.

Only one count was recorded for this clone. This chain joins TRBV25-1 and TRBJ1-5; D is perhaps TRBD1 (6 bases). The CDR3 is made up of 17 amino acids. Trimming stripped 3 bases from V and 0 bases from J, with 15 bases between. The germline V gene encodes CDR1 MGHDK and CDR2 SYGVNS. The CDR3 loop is CASSDLDRFNSNQPQHF. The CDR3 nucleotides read TGTGCCAGCAGTGACCTCGACAGGTTCAATAGCAATCAGCCCCAGCATTTT.